Listed here are 27 T cell receptor beta chains from one sample, sequenced in a study of shared clonotypes between healthy human individuals. Profiled with immunoSEQ multiplex PCR; TCRdb holds only in-frame clones, not every one. The sample yields around 2,000,000 clones, 93% seen once. Naive CD8 cells lacked CD45RO and underwent positive selection for CCR7, leaving out terminally differentiated effector memory CD45RA+ cells. The sequenced material came from naive CD8+ T cells from PBMCs. These receptor sequences come from a man younger than 30 in good health. Some clones in this sample may be carry-over from other donors' samples.

The genes are TRBV5-1 and TRBJ1-1; D unclear. This CDR3 contains 15 residues. Trimming removed 0 bases from V and 2 bases from J, with 11 bases in between. The germline CDR1 and CDR2 sequences are SGHRS and YFSETQ. In DNA form, the CDR3 reads TGCGCCAGCAGCTTGGGTGGGGTGACAAACACTGAAGCTTTCTTT. This sequence encodes CASSLGGVTNTEAFF.

The chain carries TRBV28 and TRBJ1-2; 7 bases are a match to TRBD1. CDR3 length equals 13 residues. The junction had 4 bases not matched to a gene; V was cut back by 5 bases and J by 4 bases. CDR1 is MDHEN, CDR2 SYDVKM, per germline. Here the CDR3 DNA reads TGTGCCAGCAGTGCCACAGGGGTCTATGGCTACACCTTC. Its protein is CASSATGVYGYTF.

V gene TRBV5-6 combines with J gene TRBJ2-7, with D maybe TRBD1 (6 bases). Germline CDR1 reads SGHDT; CDR2 reads YYEEEE. The V end lost 0 bases, the J end lost 3 bases, and 19 bases lay between the germline ends. The CDR3 extends over 17 amino acids. CDR3 nucleotide sequence: TGTGCCAGCAGCTTGGGTTTGGGACACCAAGAAATCTACGAGCAGTACTTC. Translating gives CASSLGLGHQEIYEQYF.

The V and J genes are TRBV4-3 and TRBJ2-2; the D gene could be TRBD1 or TRBD2 (5 bases each). V was trimmed by 0 bases and J by 4 bases, leaving 24 bases between them. The germline gives CDR1 LGHNA, CDR2 YSLEER. The CDR3 has 20 amino acids. CDR3 in amino acids: CASSQDTSPRREGSTGELFF. As DNA, the CDR3 is TGCGCCAGCAGCCAAGATACAAGCCCCAGACGAGAGGGGTCCACCGGGGAGCTGTTTTTT.

The chain has TRBV13 and TRBJ2-1; D unresolved. The CDR3 is 15 amino acids. V was cut by 5 bases and J by 2 bases, with 13 bases left in between. In germline, CDR1 is PRHDT, CDR2 FYEKMQ (reference sequence). The CDR3, as DNA: TGTGCCAGCAGCACGCCGGGTCCGACCTACAATGAGCAGTTCTTC. Encoded protein: CASSTPGPTYNEQFF.

The CDR3: CASSWALAGVFYNEQFF. The CDR3, as DNA: TGTGCCAGCAGTTGGGCACTAGCGGGAGTCTTCTACAATGAGCAGTTCTTC. This chain joins TRBV27 and TRBJ2-1, with 11 bases identical to TRBD2. With V trimmed by 4 bases and J by 3 bases, 8 bases remained unmatched. This CDR3 region has 17 residues. The germline V gene has CDR1 MNHEY and CDR2 SMNVEV (reference sequence).

This clone was recorded once. This chain uses TRBV7-9 with TRBJ1-3; 7 bases are a match to TRBD1. This CDR3 has 14 amino acids. The V segment lost 4 bases and the J segment 2 bases; nucleotides outside the gene matches: 2. Germline CDR1 reads SEHNR; CDR2 reads FQNEAQ (reference sequence). The DNA of the CDR3 is TGTGCCAGCAGCTCACAGGGGACTGGAAACACCATATATTTT. This codes for CASSSQGTGNTIYF.

In DNA, the CDR3 is TGTGCCAGCGCCGGGCAGGGGGTCTTGAACACTGAAGCTTTCTTT. It translates to CASAGQGVLNTEAFF. The chain employs TRBV28 and TRBJ1-1, with 7 nucleotides matching TRBD1. This CDR3 spans 15 amino acids. V lost 8 bases to trimming and J lost 0 bases; unmatched junction nucleotides: 9. From germline, CDR1 is MDHEN and CDR2 SYDVKM. The full variable domain, completed using reference TRBV28 and TRBJ1-1, is DVKVTQSSRYLVKRTGEKVFLECVQDMDHENMFWYRQDPGLGLRLIYFSYDVKMKEKGDIPEGYSVSREKKERFSLILESASTNQTSMYLCASAGQGVLNTEAFFGQGTRLTVV.

Note on this clone: This same CDR3 is encoded by further DNA sequences in the sample. The chain links TRBV7-3 to TRBJ2-1; D is ambiguous. V dropped 2 bases and J dropped 0 bases, with 8 bases sitting between them. CDR1 and CDR2 from the germline V gene are SGHTA and FQGTGA. The CDR3 spans 15 residues. The CDR3 DNA sequence: TGTGCCAGCAGCTTACGCCGAAGCTCCTACAATGAGCAGTTCTTC. It codes for CASSLRRSSYNEQFF.

The rearrangement joins TRBV27 to TRBJ2-7; D unclear. The ends were cut back, 3 bases at V and 3 bases at J, with 12 bases in the middle. Germline CDR1 and CDR2: MNHEY and SMNVEV (reference sequence). The CDR3 spans 14 residues. The CDR3: CASSFPGNGYEQYF. In DNA form, the CDR3 reads TGTGCCAGCAGTTTTCCGGGTAATGGCTACGAGCAGTACTTC.

V usage is TRBV14 and J usage is TRBJ2-1; D not resolved. The CDR3 loop spans 13 amino acids. With 4 bases removed from V and 5 bases from J, the gap between germline ends came to 9 bases. In germline, CDR1 is SGHDN, CDR2 FVKESK. In DNA form, the CDR3 reads TGTGCCAGCAGCCTCGGGTACCACAATGAGCAGTTCTTC. It yields the protein CASSLGYHNEQFF.

The chain combines TRBV27 with TRBJ2-3; 13 bases fit TRBD2. CDR3 size: 16 residues. Trimming at V came to 6 bases and at J to 4 bases, leaving 7 bases not matched to a gene. Germline CDR1 and CDR2: MNHEY and SMNVEV (reference sequence). CDR3 coding DNA: TGTGCCAGCAGAACCGGGACTAGCGGGATCTCAGATACGCAGTATTTT. It specifies CASRTGTSGISDTQYF.

This rearrangement joins TRBV10-3 to TRBJ1-2; D possibly corresponds to TRBD1 (5 bases). The CDR3 contains 14 residues. The V end lost 0 bases, the J end lost 4 bases, and 9 bases lay between the germline ends. Looked up from germline, CDR1 is ENHRY and CDR2 is SYGVKD. CDR3 nucleotides: TGTGCCATCAGTGAGTCCATGGGGCCCTATGGCTACACCTTC. This translates into CAISESMGPYGYTF.

This clone was seen only a few times. The same CDR3 also results from other DNA sequences found in this sample. This chain connects TRBV27 to TRBJ2-1, with 9 nucleotides matching TRBD2. Germline CDR1 and CDR2: MNHEY and SMNVEV (reference sequence). After removal of 0 bases from V and 4 bases from J, the junction contained 1 base not matched to a gene. This CDR3 has 15 residues. The CDR3 loop is CASSLSTSGYNEQFF. The CDR3 coding sequence is TGTGCCAGCAGTTTATCGACTAGCGGTTACAATGAGCAGTTCTTC.

This chain uses TRBV30 with TRBJ1-4; a possible D gene is TRBD1 (5 bases). The CDR3 has 13 amino acids. Trimming left V 1 base short and J 8 bases short, with 11 bases between. Germline CDR1 and CDR2: GTSNPN and SVGIG (reference sequence). CDR3 residues: CAWSGGVDEKLFF. Here the CDR3 DNA reads TGTGCCTGGAGTGGAGGGGTTGACGAAAAACTGTTTTTT.

This clone was seen a single time. The V call is TRBV10-3, the J call TRBJ2-3, with no clear D. Germline V gene lookup returns CDR1 ENHRY and CDR2 SYGVKD. The CDR3 runs 14 residues. V shed 2 bases and J shed 2 bases, with 8 bases lying between them. CDR3 sequence (DNA): TGTGCCATCAGTGAGGTCCTTTCCACAGATACGCAGTATTTT. Encoded protein: CAISEVLSTDTQYF.

This clone showed up just once. The J gene is TRBJ2-1, the V gene TRBV6-5, with D tentatively TRBD2 (7 bases). Trimming stripped 6 bases from V and 4 bases from J, with 16 bases between. Germline V lookup: CDR1 MNHEY, CDR2 SVGAGI. The CDR3 runs 15 residues. The DNA of the CDR3 is TGTGCCAGCAGAAAACCAGAGGGGGGGTACAATGAGCAGTTCTTC. Its protein product is CASRKPEGGYNEQFF.

The chain recombines TRBV9 with TRBJ1-1; TRBD1 matches 7 bases. Germline V CDR1 and CDR2: SGDLS, YYNGEE. The CDR3 has 15 amino acids. The V and J ends lost 4 bases and 3 bases, in that order; junction bases with no gene match: 9. The CDR3 nucleotides read TGTGCCAGCAGCTCCCTCTCAGGGGGAGACACTGAAGCTTTCTTT. It yields the protein CASSSLSGGDTEAFF.

This chain links TRBV7-8 with TRBJ2-1; D gene uncertain. The germline V gene encodes CDR1 SGHVS and CDR2 FQNEAQ. The V end was cut by 1 base, the J end by 8 bases, with 6 bases between. This CDR3 has 12 amino acids. CDR3 DNA: TGTGCCAGCAGCTTAGTTATCTATGAGCAGTTCTTC. As protein: CASSLVIYEQFF.

The V and J genes are TRBV12-5 and TRBJ2-1, with 14 bases that match TRBD2. The CDR3 is 18 amino acids. After removal of 2 bases from V and 7 bases from J, the junction contained 10 bases not matched to a gene. CDR1 and CDR2 from the germline V gene are LGHNT and FRNRAP. The CDR3 loop reads CASGLLLGTSGSWNEQFF. The CDR3 bases are TGTGCTAGTGGTTTGCTATTAGGGACTAGCGGGAGCTGGAATGAGCAGTTCTTC.

Notes on this clone: The sample carries other DNA sequences with the same CDR3. The V and J genes are TRBV29-1 and TRBJ2-2, with D possibly TRBD2 on 6 matching bases. This CDR3 comprises 12 residues. Trimming pared 4 bases from V and 5 bases from J, leaving 8 bases between. CDR1 and CDR2 (germline): SQVTM, ANQGSEA. CDR3 nucleotides: TGCAGCGTTGTGGGGGGAACCGGGGAGCTGTTTTTT. Translation gives CSVVGGTGELFF.

V gene TRBV19 combines with J gene TRBJ2-6, with 7 positions matching TRBD1. With 5 bases clipped from V and 0 bases from J, the junction kept 13 bases outside the gene matches. The germline CDR1 and CDR2 sequences are LNHDA and SQIVND (reference sequence). The CDR3 spans 19 residues. In DNA, the CDR3 is TGTGCCAGTAGTGCTGAACCGGGACAGATTCTCTCTGGGGCCAACGTCCTGACTTTC. Amino acids: CASSAEPGQILSGANVLTF.

The rearrangement uses TRBV4-1 and TRBJ2-7; 10 bases agree with TRBD2. CDR3 length: 15 amino acids. Germline lookup yields CDR1 MGHRA and CDR2 YSYEKL. Trimming took 3 bases from V and 3 from J; bases not matched to a gene: 5. The CDR3 loop is CASSHGLAENYEQYF. The CDR3 nucleotides are TGCGCCAGCAGCCACGGACTAGCGGAGAACTACGAGCAGTACTTC.

The rearrangement links TRBV28 to TRBJ2-3; TRBD1 agrees at 7 bases. CDR1 is MDHEN and CDR2 is SYDVKM in the germline V gene. V lost 4 bases, J lost 8 bases, and 9 bases stayed unmatched. This CDR3 is 14 amino acids long. The CDR3 reads CASSYSTGAGTQYF. For the CDR3, the DNA is TGTGCCAGCAGTTACTCAACAGGGGCAGGTACGCAGTATTTT.

V gene TRBV5-4 combines with J gene TRBJ2-7, with D tentatively TRBD1 (5 bases). Germline V gene sequence: CDR1 SGHNT, CDR2 YYREEE (reference sequence). The V end was cut by 2 bases, the J end by 2 bases, with 11 bases between. The CDR3 is 14 residues long. The CDR3 spells CASSFNRNPYEQYF. The CDR3 nucleotides are TGTGCCAGCAGCTTCAACAGGAACCCCTACGAGCAGTACTTC. The entire variable domain, with the rest obtained from reference TRBV5-4 and TRBJ2-7, is as follows: ETGVTQSPTHLIKTRGQQVTLRCSSQSGHNTVSWYQQALGQGPQFIFQYYREEENGRGNFPPRFSGLQFPNYSSELNVNALELDDSALYLCASSFNRNPYEQYFGPGTRLTVT.

The rearrangement joins TRBV11-3 to TRBJ1-1; D gene ambiguous. The CDR3 has 15 residues. The V gene lost 0 bases and the J gene lost 6 bases, with 14 bases spanning the gap. Germline CDR1 reads SGHNT; CDR2 reads YENEEA. CDR3 coding DNA: TGTGCCAGCAGCTTAGATTTCGGAACGGTTCCTGAAGCTTTCTTT. This encodes CASSLDFGTVPEAFF.

J is TRBJ2-5 and V is TRBV6-5; TRBD1 might be the D (5 bases). The J call may not be correct, given that the DNA end is closer to TRBJ2-7. Germline values: CDR1 MNHEY, CDR2 SVGAGI. The CDR3 has 15 amino acids. The CDR3 is CASSYFRGSSYEQYF. Written as DNA, the CDR3 is TGTGCCAGCAGTTATTTTAGGGGTAGCTCCTACGAGCAGTACTTC.